This TCR beta chain was sequenced for a study of shared clonotypes between healthy human individuals. On the study more broadly: The cohort had two women and a few men, ages 18 to 49.

Germline CDR1 SGHRS, CDR2 YFSETQ. Trimming took off 0 bases at V and 7 bases at J, with 11 bases between the two ends. The CDR3 runs 13 residues. Researchers divided each subset's genomic DNA evenly across several immunoSEQ plates. Using immunoSEQ multiplex PCR, the repertoire was profiled, and TCRdb retains in-frame clones only, with some absent. Of about 2,100,000 clones listed, about 92% were seen once; the top ten hold approximately 1.7%. The naive CD8 fraction comprised CD45RO-negative cells positively selected for CCR7 and excluded terminally differentiated effector memory CD45RA+ cells. This chain links TRBV5-1 with TRBJ2-7, with D uncertain. Sequencing input: naive CD8+ T cells from PBMCs. The TCR comes from a man between 18 and 35 years old in good health. Some clones in this sample may be carry-over from other donors' samples. Here the CDR3 DNA reads TGCGCCAGCAGCTTGGCGGTCAGGTATGAGCAGTACTTC. Protein: CASSLAVRYEQYF.